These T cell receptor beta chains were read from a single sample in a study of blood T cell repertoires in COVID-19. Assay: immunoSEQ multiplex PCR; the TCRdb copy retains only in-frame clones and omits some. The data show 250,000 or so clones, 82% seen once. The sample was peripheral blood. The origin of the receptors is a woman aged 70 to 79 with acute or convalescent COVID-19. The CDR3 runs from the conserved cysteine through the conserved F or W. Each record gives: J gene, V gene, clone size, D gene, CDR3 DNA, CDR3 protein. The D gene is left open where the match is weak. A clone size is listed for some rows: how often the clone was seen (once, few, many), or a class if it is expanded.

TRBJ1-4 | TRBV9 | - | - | TGTGCCAGCAGCTCGAGGGGGAGGGCCGAAGGAAAACTGTTTTTT | CASSSRGRAEGKLFF
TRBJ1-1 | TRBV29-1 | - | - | TGCAGCGTTGAGACGGGAAGTGGCACTGAAGCTTTCTTT | CSVETGSGTEAFF
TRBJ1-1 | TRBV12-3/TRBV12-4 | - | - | TGTGCCAGCAACTTAGGGGATACTGAAGCTTTCTTT | CASNLGDTEAFF
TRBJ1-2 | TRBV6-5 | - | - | TGTGCCAGCAGTTACCAACAGGGCGCCAACTATGGCTACACCTTC | CASSYQQGANYGYTF
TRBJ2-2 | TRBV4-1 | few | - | TGCGCCAGCAGCCAAGAACCGGGGACCGGGGAGCTGTTTTTT | CASSQEPGTGELFF
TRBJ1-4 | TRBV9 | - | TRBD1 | TGTGCCAGCAGCGTAGGACAGGGGGTGTCTGAGAAACTGTTTTTT | CASSVGQGVSEKLFF
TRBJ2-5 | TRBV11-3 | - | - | TGTGCCAGCAGCTTACAGGGTCAAGAGACCCAGTACTTC | CASSLQGQETQYF
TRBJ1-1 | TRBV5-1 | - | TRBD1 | TGCGCCAGCAGCGAAGGACAGGGGAACACTGAAGCTTTCTTT | CASSEGQGNTEAFF
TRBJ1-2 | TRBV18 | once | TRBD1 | TGTGCCAGCTCAAACGGGGGACAGGCCGGCGGAGGCTACACCTTC | CASSNGGQAGGGYTF
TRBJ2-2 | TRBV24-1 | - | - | TGTGCCACCAACGAGGGCGGTTCCGGGGAGCTGTTTTTT | CATNEGGSGELFF
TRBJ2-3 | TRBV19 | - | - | TGTGCCAGTACTACTGGCTCCGCCGGGGGTACGCAGTATTTT | CASTTGSAGGTQYF
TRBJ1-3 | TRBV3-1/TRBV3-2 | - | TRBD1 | TGTGCCAGCAGCGGGACAGGGGCATTTGGAAACACCATATATTTT | CASSGTGAFGNTIYF
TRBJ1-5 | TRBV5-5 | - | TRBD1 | TGTGCCAGCAGCCCCGGGACAGGGGTGGGCAATCAGCCCCAGCATTTT | CASSPGTGVGNQPQHF
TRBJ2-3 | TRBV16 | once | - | TGTGCCAGCAGCTTACAGGGATTCGATACGCAGTATTTT | CASSLQGFDTQYF
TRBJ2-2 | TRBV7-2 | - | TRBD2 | TGTGCCAGCAGCTTAAATCGACTAGCAGGGACCGGGGAGCTGTTTTTT | CASSLNRLAGTGELFF
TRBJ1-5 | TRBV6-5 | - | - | TGTGCCAGTGGCGAGAGGTTGCAGCCCCAGCATTTT | CASGERLQPQHF
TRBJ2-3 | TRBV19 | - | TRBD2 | TGTGCCAGTAGCAAAGGACTAGCGGTTGATACGCAGTATTTT | CASSKGLAVDTQYF
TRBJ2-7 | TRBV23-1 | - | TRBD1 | TGCGCCAGCAGTCTAAAGGGACAGGGAACGAGCGACGAGCAGTACTTC | CASSLKGQGTSDEQYF
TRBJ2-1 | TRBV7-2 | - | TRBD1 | TGTGCCAGCAGCCCTTGGACAGGTACGGGGTATGAGCAGTTCTTC | CASSPWTGTGYEQFF
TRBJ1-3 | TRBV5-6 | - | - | TGTGCCAGCAGCTCCGACTCCTCCTCTGGAAACACCATATATTTT | CASSSDSSSGNTIYF
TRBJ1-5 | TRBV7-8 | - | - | TGTGCCAGCAGCTTAATTAAGGGGCGATCTTATAGCAATCAGCCCCAGCATTTT | CASSLIKGRSYSNQPQHF
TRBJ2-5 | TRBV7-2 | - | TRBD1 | TGTGCCAGCAGCTTATGGGTCGCAGGGGGCGGGTACCAAGAGACCCAGTACTTC | CASSLWVAGGGYQETQYF
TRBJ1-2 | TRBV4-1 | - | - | TGCGCCAGCAGCCAAGCGGGAGGGACCCATAGGTCTGGCTACACCTTC | CASSQAGGTHRSGYTF
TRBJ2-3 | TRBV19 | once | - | TGTGCCAGTAGTATCCGCGACCCAAGGGTGGAGGTCAGGGATACGCAGTATTTT | CASSIRDPRVEVRDTQYF
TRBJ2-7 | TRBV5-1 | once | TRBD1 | TGCGCCAGCAGCCGCGGGACAGGGGGTGCCTACGAGCAGTACTTC | CASSRGTGGAYEQYF
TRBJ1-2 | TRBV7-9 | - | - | TGTGCCAGCAGCGGCGCCGGGGGGGCGACGATACATGGCTACACCTTC | CASSGAGGATIHGYTF
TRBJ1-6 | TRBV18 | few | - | TGTGCCAGCTCACCGGACAGTGGTAATTCACCCCTCCACTTT | CASSPDSGNSPLHF
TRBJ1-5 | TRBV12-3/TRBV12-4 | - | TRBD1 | TGTGCCAGCAGTGGACAGGGTAACCAGCCCCAGCATTTT | CASSGQGNQPQHF
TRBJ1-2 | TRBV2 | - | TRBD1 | TGTGCCAGCAGGGCGACAGGGGGCTATTATGGCTACACCTTC | CASRATGGYYGYTF